This entry features one TCR beta chain sequence. The data derive from a study of beta chain features in type 1 diabetes. The CDR3 loop spans 16 amino acids. Germline V gene sequence: CDR1 MGHRA, CDR2 YSYEKL. V lost 1 base and J 2 bases, leaving 12 bases between the germline ends. Expressed TCRB transcripts were sequenced after all isolated RNA was converted to cDNA. Sequenced by immunoSEQ multiplex PCR; TCRdb stores in-frame clones only, minus some. Of 300,000 to 350,000 clones listed, roughly 15% are singletons. The chain uses TRBV4-1 and TRBJ1-5; unclear D gene. Sequenced sample: central memory CD4+ T cells from blood. The TCR originated in a man aged 30 to 39 in good health. CDR3 sequence reads: CASSQGGHPRNQPQHF. The CDR3 DNA follows: TGCGCCAGCAGCCAAGGGGGTCATCCACGCAATCAGCCCCAGCATTTT.